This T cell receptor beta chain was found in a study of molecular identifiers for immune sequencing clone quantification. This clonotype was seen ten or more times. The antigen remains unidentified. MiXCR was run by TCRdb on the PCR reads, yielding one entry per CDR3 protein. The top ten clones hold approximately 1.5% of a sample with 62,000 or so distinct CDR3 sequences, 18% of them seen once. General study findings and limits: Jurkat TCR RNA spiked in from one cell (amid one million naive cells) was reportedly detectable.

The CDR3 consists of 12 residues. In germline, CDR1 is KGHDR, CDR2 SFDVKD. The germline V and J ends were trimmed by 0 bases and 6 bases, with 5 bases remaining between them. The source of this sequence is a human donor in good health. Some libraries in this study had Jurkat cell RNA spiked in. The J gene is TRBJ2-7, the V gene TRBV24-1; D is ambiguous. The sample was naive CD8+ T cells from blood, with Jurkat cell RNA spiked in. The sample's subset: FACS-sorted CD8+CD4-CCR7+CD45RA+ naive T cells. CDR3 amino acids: CATSDLWSEQYF. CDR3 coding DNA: TGTGCCACCAGTGATTTGTGGTCCGAGCAGTACTTC.